The next 8 T cell receptor beta chains were all read from a single sample in a study of cytomegalovirus exposure and HLA in healthy donors. Vbeta (60) and Jbeta (13) primers were used in the PCR. The data were produced by immunoSEQ multiplex PCR, yet TCRdb's version contains in-frame clones alone and is incomplete. The data contain about 120,000 clones, about 10% of them seen just once; the ten biggest clones take up less than 4%. What was sequenced was PBMCs. The origin of the receptors is a man younger than 45 in good health and CMV-seronegative.

This clone was counted a few times. The chain combines TRBV9 with TRBJ1-2, with D hard to call. Trimming removed 0 bases at V and 6 bases at J, with 12 bases between. CDR1 is SGDLS, CDR2 YYNGEE, per germline. This CDR3 spans 14 amino acids. CDR3 amino acids: CASSVAISTDGYTF. CDR3 nucleotides: TGTGCCAGCAGCGTAGCTATAAGTACAGATGGCTACACCTTC.

This chain links TRBV18 with TRBJ2-7; D not certain. The CDR3 runs 15 residues. Trimming cost V 2 bases and J 4 bases, with 15 bases left between them. Germline V CDR1 and CDR2: KGHSH, LQKENI. For the CDR3, the DNA is TGTGCCAGCTCACCAGTGGCCGGAGACCTTTACGAGCAGTACTTC. The encoded protein is CASSPVAGDLYEQYF.

The chain uses TRBV5-8 and TRBJ2-1, with 10 bases fitting TRBD2. V lost 6 bases to trimming and J lost 4 bases; unmatched junction nucleotides: 4. Germline loops: CDR1 SGHTS, CDR2 YDEGEE. The CDR3 has 14 amino acids. CDR3 protein: CASKGLAVYNEQFF. The CDR3, as DNA: TGTGCCAGCAAAGGACTAGCGGTATACAATGAGCAGTTCTTC.

V usage is TRBV19 and J usage is TRBJ2-5; 7 bases fit TRBD1. V trimming: 8 bases; J trimming: 2 bases; junction bases outside the gene matches: 14. Germline V CDR1 and CDR2: LNHDA, SQIVND (reference sequence). The length of the CDR3 is 16 residues. CDR3 nucleotides: TGTGCCAGTCAAGAGATAGGTCGGGGACAGCAAGAGACCCAGTACTTC. This codes for CASQEIGRGQQETQYF.

Worth noting for this clone: At one boundary the junction diverges from the germline segment, which might be a read error. The chain joins TRBV29-1 to TRBJ2-3; the D gene is possibly TRBD2 (7 bases). Germline CDR1 is SQVTM and CDR2 is ANQGSEA. This CDR3 has 12 amino acids. CDR3 amino acids: CSVEPRGGPPHF. The CDR3 nucleotides are TGCAGCGTTGAACCGAGGGGGGGCCCGCCCCATTTT.

This clone was counted a few times. V usage is TRBV29-1 and J usage is TRBJ2-7; D perhaps matches TRBD2 (6 bases). Looked up from germline, CDR1 is SQVTM and CDR2 is ANQGSEA. The CDR3 sequence is 13 residues long. The V end lost 2 bases, the J end lost 3 bases, and 11 bases lay between the germline ends. The CDR3 loop reads CSVEQLGLYEQYF. The CDR3 bases are TGCAGCGTTGAACAGCTGGGACTCTACGAGCAGTACTTC.

The DNA of the CDR3 is TGTGCCAGCAGTTTAATATCGGGTCATGAAAAACTGTTTTTT. Its protein is CASSLISGHEKLFF. The chain has TRBV28 and TRBJ1-4; D is uncertain. The germline CDR1 and CDR2 sequences are MDHEN and SYDVKM. V shed 2 bases and J shed 6 bases, with 10 bases lying between them. The CDR3 is made up of 14 amino acids.

This clone was detected a few times. The V call is TRBV5-1, the J call TRBJ1-1; 9 bases align to TRBD1. This CDR3 region has 16 residues. V lost 0 bases and J lost 5; bases outside the gene matches: 8. Germline assignment: CDR1 SGHRS and CDR2 YFSETQ. The CDR3 bases are TGCGCCAGCAGCTTGGCCGGGACAGGGACTTTGACTGAAGCTTTCTTT. This sequence encodes CASSLAGTGTLTEAFF.